The subject of this entry is one TCR beta chain. Going by frequency alone, this clonotype is medium-sized (0.01 to 0.1%); a count is unavailable. The target of this receptor is not known. This specimen comes from a study of T cell clusters in autoimmune cytopenias (dated by TCRdb to the late 2010s). At the level of the whole study: A median TRB sequencing depth of 50,000 or so reads per sample was reached, and a median of approximately 2,500 distinct TRB clonotypes per sample was obtained. In autoimmune cytopenia patients, peripheral blood TRB and IGH repertoires were sequenced during active disease and over treatment follow-up, together with healthy, CLL and autoimmune hepatitis controls. The study was designed to test whether a disease-specific immune repertoire signature usable as a blood-based biomarker is carried by autoimmune cytopenia patients. For primary cytopenia, the controls were 25 age-matched healthy donors, and for secondary cytopenia, the controls were around 15 age-matched CLL patients. The paper's findings and limits, for the study overall: The T cell clusters were defined only in silico, and the functional role of the clusters still needed to be validated experimentally. In the comparison of secondary cytopenia with CLL, the cluster-lack signature was not observed, apparently because the dominant lymphoma-associated repertoire masked the signature. Compared with active autoimmune hepatitis patients, healthy donors had almost three times as many exclusive TRB clusters, a finding consistent with an autoimmunity-wide signature. Shifts in the TRB repertoire, including less even repertoires in secondary cytopenia and CLL, were mostly a reflection of lymphoma bias and not of autoimmunity. GLIPH suggested that primary autoimmune cytopenia patients lacked physiological T cell clusters: 55 or so clusters were exclusive to healthy donors versus some 18 exclusive to patients.

TRB amplification used about 230 ng of peripheral blood genomic DNA, 30,000 to 40,000 genome equivalents, per sample. The 14 chronic lymphocytic leukemia controls had received no treatment and did not have autoimmune cytopenia; the mean age was around 68 years, the median age was approximately 63 years, and four or five were female. CDR1 SGHTA and CDR2 FQGNSA were looked up in the germline V gene. Taken from cysteine to phenylalanine, the CDR3 has 14 residues. The coding DNA is unavailable. Multiplex PCR with a touch-down protocol amplified TRB rearrangements, with the TRB-A and TRB-B primer pools combined in a single tube. Illumina adapters and sample indices were added to the amplicons through two consecutive PCR reactions using Phusion HS II polymerase. The amplicons were purified from gel with the NucleoSpin Gel and PCR Clean-up kit, after which the amplicons were quantified by Qubit and checked for quality on an Agilent 2100 Bioanalyzer. Sequencing of the libraries was done on an Illumina MiSeq with 600-cycle, single-indexed, paired-end runs. The paper's processing steps were these. MiXCR version 2.1.12, together with the default MiXCR reference library, was used to align and assemble the TRB reads. A clone was defined by each unique CDR3 nucleotide sequence, and the analysis included only productive sequences supported by at least two reads. To assess repertoire diversity, an R script computed alpha-parameterized diversity profiles (alpha 0 to 5), which included the Shannon (alpha 1) and Simpson (alpha 2) indices. The tcR package was used to compute combinatorial TRB VJ usage, which was then compared between cohorts by principal component analysis with ade4. TCRbeta CDR3s were clustered with GLIPH on cohort pairs matched by age and read depth, and cluster frequencies were compared by Wilcoxon test. The reads, reprocessed by TCRdb, yield one row per CDR3 protein sequence and no DNA. What appears here as the V and J calls and clone size reflects TCRdb's work, not the paper's. For this sample, the table gives more than 500 distinct CDR3 sequences. The top ten hold 15% to 18% of the sample.

These same data were also listed under a study on T cell repertoires in aging, cancer and after chemotherapy. The second investigation adds: Six donor age groups were covered, ranging from 30 or younger up to 70 or older, and each group contained at least three individuals. In the hematological group, the paired samples taken before and after chemotherapy came from chronic lymphocytic leukemia patients who were treated with regimens based on fludarabine or bendamustine. The complete dataset included about 8.8 million TCR reads. Compared with age-matched healthy donors, untreated patients with hematological or solid cancers had significantly lower TCR diversity and higher clonality in blood. Declining TCR diversity with age in healthy donors was mainly explained by loss of richness; in cancer patients, loss of evenness also contributed. In both cancer cohorts, median generation probability rose over the chemotherapy interval, which suggests that the repertoire was reconstituted through rebound thymic output. According to the authors, the repertoire data do not allow conclusions to be drawn about immunological memory after chemotherapy. Hematological cancer patients had lymphoid organ infiltration, which may itself impair thymic emigration or peripheral T cell expansion. Peripheral blood TCR beta repertoires from healthy donors and cancer patients were profiled to examine immunoaging and T cell reconstitution after chemotherapy. The cohort comprised around 210 cancer patients, more than 85 with hematological and 110 to 140 with solid cancers, plus 95 healthy donors as a reference group. MiXCR versions 2.12 and 3.0.5 were used to process TRB sequences. Shannon diversity, evenness, clonality (one minus evenness), and alpha-parameterized diversity profiles from alpha 0 to 5 were included as repertoire metrics. The IGoR algorithm was used to calculate generation probabilities of clones in the paired pre- and post-chemotherapy samples.

This TCR was sampled from a human donor with chronic lymphocytic leukemia. The sequence joins TRBV7-2 to TRBJ2-1; TCRdb returns TRBD2, unconfirmable since there is no DNA. The source material was peripheral blood. The encoded CDR3 is CASSLRLDSDEQFF.